This entry is about one TCR beta chain. Assay: immunoSEQ multiplex PCR; the TCRdb copy retains only in-frame clones and omits some. The repertoire holds about 62,000 clones, with 95% to 98% as singletons. The germline gives CDR1 GTSNPN, CDR2 SVGIG (reference sequence). Unmatched junction bases numbered 3, after V lost 3 bases and J lost 1 base. There are 14 residues in the CDR3. The data belong to a study of technical replicates of blood from several donors. Sequenced sample: T cells isolated from PBMCs. The J gene is TRBJ2-3, the V gene TRBV30; 8 bases line up with TRBD2. This receptor was obtained from a human donor in good health. The CDR3 reads CAWRVSGGTDTQYF. The CDR3 nucleotides are TGTGCCTGGAGGGTTAGCGGGGGCACAGATACGCAGTATTTT.